This passage covers 12 T cell receptor beta chains from one sample sequenced in a study of radiation and T cells in renal cell carcinoma. The table came from immunoSEQ multiplex PCR; TCRdb's copy has only in-frame clones and leaves some out. Of about 91,000 clones detected, about four fifths appear once; the ten largest clones hold more than 5.5%. Specified time point: baseline pretreatment blood. The treatment: 15 Gy SBRT to primary tumor, nephrectomy 4 weeks later. Sequencing was performed on blood, taken from a patient whose treatment included radiotherapy and nephrectomy. The receptors stem from a man aged 60 to 75 with renal cell carcinoma.

The chain combines TRBV19 with TRBJ1-2; the D is unclear. Trimming pared 6 bases from V and 3 bases from J, leaving 14 bases between. Germline CDR1 LNHDA, CDR2 SQIVND (reference sequence). The CDR3 runs 14 residues. The CDR3 DNA follows: TGTGCCAGTAGGGCAACGGGGAACGACTATGGCTACACCTTC. Amino acids: CASRATGNDYGYTF.

The J gene is TRBJ1-4, the V gene TRBV4-1; D ambiguous. This CDR3 spans 15 amino acids. V was cut by 0 bases and J by 10 bases, with 15 bases left in between. Germline assignment: CDR1 MGHRA and CDR2 YSYEKL. CDR3: CASSQDLSGLGKLFF. The CDR3 nucleotides are TGCGCCAGCAGCCAAGATCTTTCCGGGCTTGGAAAACTGTTTTTT.

The rearrangement joins TRBV18 to TRBJ1-5, with D maybe TRBD1 (6 bases). This CDR3 is 17 amino acids long. Trimming removed 1 base at V and 2 bases at J, with 15 bases between. Germline values: CDR1 KGHSH, CDR2 LQKENI. The chain's CDR3 is CASSPQATGKGNQPQHF. CDR3 DNA: TGTGCCAGCTCACCACAAGCCACAGGGAAGGGCAATCAGCCCCAGCATTTT.

The genes are TRBV19 and TRBJ2-2, with D perhaps TRBD2 (5 bases). Germline assignment: CDR1 LNHDA and CDR2 SQIVND (reference sequence). The V end was cut by 6 bases, the J end by 6 bases, with 11 bases between. The CDR3 spans 13 residues. The CDR3 sequence is CASSRSVAGELFF. CDR3 DNA sequence: TGTGCCAGTAGCCGTAGCGTCGCCGGGGAGCTGTTTTTT.

The chain joins TRBV7-9 to TRBJ2-7, with D unresolved. Per the germline V gene, CDR1 is SEHNR and CDR2 is FQNEAQ (reference sequence). V lost 6 bases, J lost 8 bases, and 14 bases lay in between. The CDR3 is 12 amino acids. This chain's CDR3 is CASSRAALKQYF. In DNA, the CDR3 is TGTGCCAGCAGTCGGGCCGCCCTCAAGCAGTACTTC.

J is TRBJ1-1 and V is TRBV6-1; no reliable D call. Trimming shortened V by 2 bases and J by 1 base, and 8 bases separated the two germline ends. Per the germline V gene, CDR1 is MNHNS and CDR2 is SASEGT. The CDR3 loop spans 14 amino acids. CDR3 amino acids: CASSEYWENTEAFF. CDR3 coding DNA: TGTGCCAGCAGTGAATATTGGGAGAACACTGAAGCTTTCTTT.

The table lists this clone with a count of one. This chain uses TRBV5-1 with TRBJ2-5, with D uncertain. With 2 bases removed from V and 5 bases from J, the gap between germline ends came to 7 bases. This CDR3 comprises 12 residues. Germline V lookup: CDR1 SGHRS, CDR2 YFSETQ. The CDR3 spells CASSFTSETQYF. CDR3 nucleotide sequence: TGCGCCAGCAGCTTTACGTCGGAGACCCAGTACTTC.

The chain uses TRBV7-2 and TRBJ1-1, with TRBD1 as a possible D gene (5 bases). From germline, CDR1 is SGHTA and CDR2 FQGNSA. CDR3 length: 17 residues. V was trimmed by 5 bases and J by 2 bases, leaving 21 bases between them. CDR3 in amino acids: CASSLRTSRVLNTEAFF. The CDR3 DNA reads TGTGCCAGCAGCCTACGGACATCTCGGGTACTCAACACTGAAGCTTTCTTT.

DNA of the CDR3: TGTGCCAGTTTCCAGGGAGGGCCAGACTACGAGCAGTACTTC. Amino acids: CASFQGGPDYEQYF. The chain couples TRBV28 to TRBJ2-7, with 7 bases aligning to TRBD2. CDR1 MDHEN and CDR2 SYDVKM come from the germline V gene. There are 14 residues in the CDR3. Trimming removed 9 bases from V and 3 bases from J; junction bases left unmatched: 11.

A single count supports this clone. The V call is TRBV7-9, the J call TRBJ2-7, with 10 bases identical to TRBD2. CDR3 length equals 17 residues. Germline V gene sequence: CDR1 SEHNR, CDR2 FQNEAQ (reference sequence). Trimming took 1 base from V and 5 from J; bases not matched to a gene: 11. The CDR3 DNA reads as TGTGCCAGCAGCTTAGGACGGTCTAGCGGGAGTCGACACGAGCAGTACTTC. Amino acids: CASSLGRSSGSRHEQYF.

The rearrangement joins TRBV5-1 to TRBJ1-4; no reliable D call. V was pared by 4 bases and J by 5 bases, with 12 bases between. Germline V gene data show CDR1 as SGHRS and CDR2 as YFSETQ. The CDR3 is 14 residues long. The CDR3 sequence: CASSHSLGNEKLFF. The CDR3 DNA is TGCGCCAGCAGCCATAGCCTGGGGAATGAAAAACTGTTTTTT.

The chain is built from TRBV19 and TRBJ2-1; D is possibly TRBD2 (5 bases). This CDR3 has 16 amino acids. The V gene lost 4 bases and the J gene lost 8 bases, with 21 bases spanning the gap. Per the germline V gene, CDR1 is LNHDA and CDR2 is SQIVND (reference sequence). Here the CDR3 DNA reads TGTGCCAGTAGTAGCGTAAGGAGAGAGGGAACCGATGAGCAGTTCTTC. Translation gives CASSSVRREGTDEQFF.